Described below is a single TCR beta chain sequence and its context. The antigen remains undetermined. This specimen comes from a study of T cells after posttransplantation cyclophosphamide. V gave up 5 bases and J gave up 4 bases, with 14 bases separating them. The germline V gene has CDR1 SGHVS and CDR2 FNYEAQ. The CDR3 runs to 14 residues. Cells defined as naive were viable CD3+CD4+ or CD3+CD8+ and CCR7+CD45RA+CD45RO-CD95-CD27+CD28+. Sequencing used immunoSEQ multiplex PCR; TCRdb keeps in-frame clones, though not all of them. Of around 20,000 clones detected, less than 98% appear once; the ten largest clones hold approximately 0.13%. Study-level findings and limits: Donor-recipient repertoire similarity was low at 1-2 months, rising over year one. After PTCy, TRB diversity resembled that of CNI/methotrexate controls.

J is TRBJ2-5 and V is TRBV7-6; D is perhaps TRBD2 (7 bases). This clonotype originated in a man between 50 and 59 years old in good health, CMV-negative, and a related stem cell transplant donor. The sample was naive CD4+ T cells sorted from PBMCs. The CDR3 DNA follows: TGTGCCAGCAGCCCAAGGGGGGGAGGAGAGACCCAGTACTTC. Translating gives CASSPRGGGETQYF.